A selection of T cell receptor beta chains follows, all from one sample in a study of human T cells and chemical hapten exposure. MiXCR was run by TCRdb on the RACE reads, yielding one entry per CDR3 protein. The profile shows tens of thousands of distinct CDR3 sequences, 3.3% of them singletons. Sample: whole blood, taken in connection with sensitization to the hapten diphenylcyclopropenone (DPC). The receptors shown here come from a man in his forties or fifties with alopecia areata. Some clones in this sample may be carry-over from other donors' samples. Each CDR3 is given with its conserved first and last residue. A D gene is named only where the DNA matches it firmly. Clone sizes are given selectively: once, few, many, or a class where the clone is expanded.

TRBV28	many	TRBJ1-5	TRBD1	TGTGCCAGCAGTCGGGACAGGAGCAATCAGCCCCAGCATTTT	CASSRDRSNQPQHF
TRBV3-1	many	TRBJ2-2	NA	TGTGCCAGCAGTCCTATAGCGGTGAACACCGGGGAGCTGTTTTTT	CASSPIAVNTGELFF
TRBV6-5	many	TRBJ2-5	NA	TGTGCCAGCAGTTATGCGCTCGGGGGTTACCAAGAGACCCAGTACTTC	CASSYALGGYQETQYF
TRBV20-1	many	TRBJ2-3	TRBD2	TGCAGTGTCGCTAGCGGAGGCCTTCCAGATACGCAGTATTTT	CSVASGGLPDTQYF
TRBV2	many	TRBJ2-1	TRBD2	TGTGCCAGCACTCCCGGACTAGCGGGAGGCTTTAACAATGAGCAGTTCTTC	CASTPGLAGGFNNEQFF
TRBV24-1	many	TRBJ2-7	NA	TGTGCCACCAGTGGAGGGGGAACACCCTACGAGCAGTACTTC	CATSGGGTPYEQYF
TRBV20-1	many	TRBJ2-7	NA	TGCAGTGCTAGAGATGGAACGCGGCAGTACTTC	CSARDGTRQYF
TRBV11-2	many	TRBJ2-1	TRBD2	TGTGCCAGCAGCTTGCCGACTAGCGGGAGGGACAATGAGCAGTTCTTC	CASSLPTSGRDNEQFF
TRBV20-1	many	TRBJ2-1	NA	TGCAGTGCTAAATACAGGGGGGGACTAGAGTGGAATGAGCAGTTCTTC	CSAKYRGGLEWNEQFF
TRBV28	many	TRBJ2-5	NA	TGTGCCAGCAGGCAACAGGGAACAGAGACCCAGTACTTC	CASRQQGTETQYF
TRBV7-9	few	TRBJ1-6	NA	TGTGCCAGCAGCTTCGCAGGGATAGGTTCACCCCTCCACTTT	CASSFAGIGSPLHF
TRBV7-2	many	TRBJ2-1	NA	TGTGCCAGCAGCTTAAGCCTTCCGGGTCAGGCCTACAATGAGCAGTTCTTC	CASSLSLPGQAYNEQFF
TRBV12-3/TRBV12-4	many	TRBJ2-2	NA	TGTGCCAGCAGTCCCGGGGTGGGACCCAATGGTGGGGAGCTGTTTTTT	CASSPGVGPNGGELFF
TRBV6-4	many	TRBJ1-5	NA	TGTGCCAGCAGTGACTCGATACATTATAGCAATCAGCCCCAGCATTTT	CASSDSIHYSNQPQHF
TRBV20-1	NA	TRBJ2-2	TRBD2	TGCAGTGCTAGGGGGACTAGCGGGAGGGGGCGCACCGGGGAGCTGTTTTTT	CSARGTSGRGRTGELFF
TRBV21-1	many	TRBJ1-1	NA	TGTGCCAGCAGCAAAGCGCTTTTCGATGGGACAGGGGAAGCTTTCTTT	CASSKALFDGTGEAFF
TRBV5-5	many	TRBJ1-5	NA	TGTGCCAGCAGCTTGTCTCCAGGTCAGCCCCAGCATTTT	CASSLSPGQPQHF
TRBV28	many	TRBJ1-1	TRBD1	TGTGCCAGCAAACTAGGACAGGGGAACACTGAAGCTTTCTTT	CASKLGQGNTEAFF
TRBV28	many	TRBJ2-7	NA	TGTGCCAGCAGTCCAGGGCCTACCCCCTACGAGCAGTACTTC	CASSPGPTPYEQYF
TRBV10-2	NA	TRBJ1-5	TRBD1	TGCGCCAGCGGCGGGACAGGGTATCAGCCCCAGCATTTT	CASGGTGYQPQHF
TRBV9	many	TRBJ2-7	NA	TGTGCCAGCAGCGTCCTGGTATCAGGGAACGAGCAGTACTTC	CASSVLVSGNEQYF
TRBV6-5	many	TRBJ1-2	NA	TGTGCCAGCAGGGTCGGTGGGACTAACTATGGCTACACCTTC	CASRVGGTNYGYTF
TRBV24-1	many	TRBJ2-7	TRBD2	TGTGCCACCAGTGAAGCGGGAGGAAGCTACGAGCAGTACTTC	CATSEAGGSYEQYF
TRBV21-1	many	TRBJ1-5	NA	TGTGCCAGCAGCAACGGGGATCCCTATAGCAATCAGCCCCAGCATTTT	CASSNGDPYSNQPQHF
TRBV28	many	TRBJ1-5	NA	TGTGCCAGCAGGGGGGACCGGGCCAGCAATCAGCCCCAGCATTTT	CASRGDRASNQPQHF
TRBV7-2	many	TRBJ2-1	TRBD2	TGTGCCAGCAGCTTTAGCGGGAGACAAGGCAATGAGCAGTTCTTC	CASSFSGRQGNEQFF
TRBV4-1	many	TRBJ1-1	NA	TGCGCCAGCAGCCAACCTGTAGCGCGCGCTGAAGCTTTCTTT	CASSQPVARAEAFF
TRBV30	many	TRBJ2-7	NA	TGTGCCTGGAGTCGAAAGACCCCGCTGTACGAGCAGTACTTC	CAWSRKTPLYEQYF
TRBV20-1	NA	TRBJ1-5	NA	TGCAGTGCTACTGAGGGGGGTTTCCATCAGCCCCAGCATTTT	CSATEGGFHQPQHF
TRBV6-5	many	TRBJ2-1	TRBD1	TGTGCCAGCAGGGCGGACAGGGGGGGGGATGAGCAGTTCTTC	CASRADRGGDEQFF
TRBV28	many	TRBJ1-5	NA	TGTGCCAGCACCGGGGAGGGGTCTGGCAATCAGCCCCAGCATTTT	CASTGEGSGNQPQHF
TRBV28	many	TRBJ1-1	TRBD1	TGTGCCAGCAGTCCCCTATTTCAGGGGACAGGCCGTCGGAACACTGAAGCTTTCTTT	CASSPLFQGTGRRNTEAFF
TRBV14	many	TRBJ1-1	NA	TGTGCCAGCAGCCAATCAAGGACCACTGAAGCTTTCTTT	CASSQSRTTEAFF
TRBV29-1	many	TRBJ2-1	NA	TGCAGCGTTGAGACGGGCAGTCCGAGGGGTGAGCAGTTCTTC	CSVETGSPRGEQFF
TRBV6-6	NA	TRBJ2-1	NA	TGTGCCAGCAGCCTAGATCCGAATGAGCAGTTCTTC	CASSLDPNEQFF
TRBV7-2	many	TRBJ1-1	NA	TGTGCCAGCAGCTCCTGGGCTACTGAAGCTTTCTTT	CASSSWATEAFF
TRBV7-2	many	TRBJ1-1	NA	TGTGCCAGCACCACCTGGGGGGAGAGCACTGAAGCTTTCTTT	CASTTWGESTEAFF
TRBV7-2	many	TRBJ1-1	NA	TGTGCCAGCAGCACGGACGGGCTCGTTGACACTGAAGCTTTCTTT	CASSTDGLVDTEAFF
TRBV5-4	NA	TRBJ2-4	NA	TGTGCCAGCAGCTGGGAGCCAGCCAAAAACATTCAGTACTTC	CASSWEPAKNIQYF
TRBV6-1	NA	TRBJ2-2	TRBD2	TGTGCCAGCAGTCGACTAGCGGGAGTAGGGGACACCGGGGAGCTGTTTTTT	CASSRLAGVGDTGELFF
TRBV20-1	few	TRBJ2-5	NA	TGCAGTGCTAGCTTCCAAGAGACCCAGTACTTC	CSASFQETQYF
TRBV3-1	many	TRBJ1-6	TRBD1	TGTGCCAGCAGCCTTTTCGACAGGGGGCGAGATTCACCCCTCCACTTT	CASSLFDRGRDSPLHF
TRBV5-1	many	TRBJ2-3	NA	TGCGCCAGCAGCCTAGGGACTCCGGGCAGCACAGATACGCAGTATTTT	CASSLGTPGSTDTQYF
TRBV20-1	many	TRBJ2-7	TRBD2	TGCAGTGCTAGAGATGGTAGCGGGAGCTCCTACGAGCAGTACTTC	CSARDGSGSSYEQYF
TRBV28	few	TRBJ1-1	TRBD1	TGTGCCAGCAGACCCGGGACAGGGATGAACACTGAAGCTTTCTTT	CASRPGTGMNTEAFF
TRBV5-1	many	TRBJ2-1	TRBD2	TGCGCCAGCAGCTTGGTACTAGCGGACAATGAGCAGTTCTTC	CASSLVLADNEQFF
TRBV6-5	NA	TRBJ1-1	NA	TGTGCCAGCAGTTACGGGACTAACGCTGAAGCTTTCTTT	CASSYGTNAEAFF
TRBV20-1	many	TRBJ1-1	NA	TGCAGTGCTAGTAGGCCAGGCATGAACACTGAAGCTTTCTTT	CSASRPGMNTEAFF
TRBV28	NA	TRBJ2-1	NA	TGTGCCAGCAGCCAACTCCCCACTAATGAGCAGTTCTTC	CASSQLPTNEQFF
TRBV5-1	NA	TRBJ1-1	NA	TGCGCCAGCTGGAGGGGCCCCCCTGACACTGAAGCTTTCTTT	CASWRGPPDTEAFF
TRBV7-6	many	TRBJ2-5	NA	TGTGCCAGCAGCTTAGCGCAGTACCAAGAGACCCAGTACTTC	CASSLAQYQETQYF
TRBV15	many	TRBJ1-5	TRBD1	TGTGCCACCAGCAGAGGGACAGGGGAAAATCAGCCCCAGCATTTT	CATSRGTGENQPQHF
TRBV9	many	TRBJ2-1	TRBD1	TGTGCCAGCAGCGCCGGGACAGGGGTAGGTGAGCAGTTCTTC	CASSAGTGVGEQFF
TRBV4-1	many	TRBJ2-3	TRBD2	TGCGCCAGCAGCCAAACCGGGACTAGCGGGAGCACAGATACGCAGTATTTT	CASSQTGTSGSTDTQYF
TRBV4-3	many	TRBJ1-2	TRBD1	TGCGCCAGCAGCCTTAACTCCGACAGGGGCGGTGTTGCCTACACCTTC	CASSLNSDRGGVAYTF
TRBV5-1	many	TRBJ2-7	NA	TGCGCCAGCAGCATAGGGGTGACCTACGAGCAGTACTTC	CASSIGVTYEQYF
TRBV6-5	many	TRBJ2-5	TRBD2	TGTGCCAGCAGTTACTCGAGACTAGCGGGAAAGGAGACCCAGTACTTC	CASSYSRLAGKETQYF
TRBV20-1	many	TRBJ2-7	NA	TGCAGTGCTAGAGCCCCATGGGGAAAGGGGTACGAGCAGTACTTC	CSARAPWGKGYEQYF
TRBV7-2	many	TRBJ2-5	NA	TGTGCCAGCAGCCACGGACGCCTCGAGGCGGAGACCCAGTACTTC	CASSHGRLEAETQYF